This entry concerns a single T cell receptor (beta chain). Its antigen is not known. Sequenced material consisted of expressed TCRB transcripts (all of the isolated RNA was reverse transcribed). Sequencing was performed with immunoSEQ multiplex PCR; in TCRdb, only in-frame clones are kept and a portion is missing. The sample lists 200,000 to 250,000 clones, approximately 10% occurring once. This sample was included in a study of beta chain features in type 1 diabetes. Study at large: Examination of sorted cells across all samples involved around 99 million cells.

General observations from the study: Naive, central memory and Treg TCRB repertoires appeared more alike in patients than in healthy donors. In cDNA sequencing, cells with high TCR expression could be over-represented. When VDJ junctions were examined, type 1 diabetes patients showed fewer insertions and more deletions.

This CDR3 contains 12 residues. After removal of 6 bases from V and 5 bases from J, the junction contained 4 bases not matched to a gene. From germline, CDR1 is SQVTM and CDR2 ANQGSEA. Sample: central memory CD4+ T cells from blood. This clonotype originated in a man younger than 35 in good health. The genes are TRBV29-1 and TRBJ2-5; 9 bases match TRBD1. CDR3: CSVQGADETQYF. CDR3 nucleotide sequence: TGCAGCGTACAGGGGGCTGATGAGACCCAGTACTTC.